The rows below give T cell receptor beta chains drawn from one sample of a study of blood T cell repertoires in COVID-19. Assay used: immunoSEQ multiplex PCR; TCRdb lists only in-frame clones, some missing. This sample has 200,000 to 250,000 clones, with 70% to 85% found just once. Material for sequencing was PBMCs or T cells enriched from blood (not recorded which). These receptors were taken from a woman aged 55-69 years who had recovered from COVID-19. The CDR3 runs from the conserved cysteine through the conserved F or W. Fields, in order: clone size, D gene, V gene, J gene, CDR3 DNA, CDR3 protein. The D gene is left open where the match is weak. Clone size is shown for a subset of rows, as once, few, many or a class of expanded clone.

clone size: NA; D gene: NA; V gene: TRBV6-5; J gene: TRBJ2-1; CDR3 DNA: TGTGCCAGCAGGGTCGAGTCAATTAATGAGCAGTTCTTC; CDR3 protein: CASRVESINEQFF
clone size: NA; D gene: NA; V gene: TRBV27; J gene: TRBJ2-4; CDR3 DNA: TGTGCCAGCAGTATAGACAGACAAAACATTCAGTACTTC; CDR3 protein: CASSIDRQNIQYF
clone size: NA; D gene: NA; V gene: TRBV15; J gene: TRBJ1-3; CDR3 DNA: TGTGCCACCAGCAGAGAAGGGGCAGTCTCTGGAAACACCATATATTTT; CDR3 protein: CATSREGAVSGNTIYF
clone size: NA; D gene: TRBD1; V gene: TRBV27; J gene: TRBJ2-2; CDR3 DNA: TGTGCCAGCAGTCTGGACAGGGCGACCACCGGGGAGCTGTTTTTT; CDR3 protein: CASSLDRATTGELFF
clone size: few; D gene: NA; V gene: TRBV5-5; J gene: TRBJ1-4; CDR3 DNA: TGTGCCACCCGCCCCCCTGCTAGTGAAAAACTGTTTTTT; CDR3 protein: CATRPPASEKLFF
clone size: NA; D gene: NA; V gene: TRBV7-8; J gene: TRBJ2-7; CDR3 DNA: TGTGCCAGCAGCGTAGACCCCCGGGACGAGCAGTACTTC; CDR3 protein: CASSVDPRDEQYF
clone size: NA; D gene: TRBD1; V gene: TRBV19; J gene: TRBJ1-6; CDR3 DNA: TGTGCCAGCCGCCGAGACAGGGGGGATTCACCCCTCCACTTT; CDR3 protein: CASRRDRGDSPLHF
clone size: NA; D gene: NA; V gene: TRBV7-2; J gene: TRBJ1-5; CDR3 DNA: TGTGCCAGCAGCTTAGGGGCAGGGGCTGATCAGCCCCAGCATTTT; CDR3 protein: CASSLGAGADQPQHF
clone size: NA; D gene: NA; V gene: TRBV16; J gene: TRBJ1-5; CDR3 DNA: TGTGCCAGCAGCCAATTTGACAGTGTAAATCAGCCCCAGCATTTT; CDR3 protein: CASSQFDSVNQPQHF
clone size: NA; D gene: TRBD2; V gene: TRBV9; J gene: TRBJ2-3; CDR3 DNA: TGTGCCAGCAGCGGGACTAGCGGTCGAACAGATACGCAGTATTTT; CDR3 protein: CASSGTSGRTDTQYF